A selection of T cell receptor beta chains follows, all from one sample in a study of blood T cell repertoires in COVID-19. TCRdb's table, derived via immunoSEQ multiplex PCR, lists solely in-frame clones and lacks some. The sample consists of 150,000 to 200,000 clones, about 74% of them appearing once. The sample was peripheral blood. The receptors here all came from an elderly woman with acute or convalescent COVID-19. The conserved cysteine and the conserved F or W are not part of the CDR3 here.

j_gene	v_gene	CDR3aa
TRBJ2-7	TRBV6-2/TRBV6-3	ASSRELNRAYEQY
TRBJ2-2	TRBV5-4	ASSSDSGTGELF
TRBJ2-7	TRBV4-3	ASSQAAGASYEQY
TRBJ2-7	TRBV5-4	ASRPGLTGDSSYEQY
TRBJ2-2	TRBV4-3	ASSQTGLAVGTGELF
TRBJ1-5	TRBV7-6	ASSPQEAQPQH
TRBJ2-6	TRBV7-3	ASSSNRVSGANVLT
TRBJ2-1	TRBV5-1	ASSLAFGSEQF
TRBJ2-2	TRBV28	ASSSNSGTALTGELF
TRBJ2-1	TRBV7-2	ASSLSVAGDYNEQF
TRBJ2-7	TRBV11-2	ASRGLAGDRSYEQY
TRBJ2-2	TRBV11-3	ASSSGGVDTGELF
TRBJ2-7	TRBV7-3	ASSKRGDSEQY
TRBJ2-7	TRBV7-9	ASSPLVRDRGTYEQY
TRBJ1-1	TRBV28	ASSSSTRQF
TRBJ2-1	TRBV2	ASINLGERPSII
TRBJ1-1	TRBV28	ASSLPPGGMNTEAF
TRBJ2-2	TRBV2	ASSGAGGNTGELF
TRBJ1-4	TRBV5-1	ASSLRSGNEKLF
TRBJ2-5	TRBV2	ASRILAGVAKTQY
TRBJ1-2	TRBV6-5	ASSYSGVMSYGYT
TRBJ2-3	TRBV28	ASSLQQGGTDTQY
TRBJ1-1	TRBV27	ASSPQKGTVNTEAF
TRBJ2-6	TRBV19	ASSQTGQPFSGANVLT
TRBJ2-1	TRBV2	AGGTLAEDEQF
TRBJ2-3	TRBV5-1	ASSLDASGGTDTQY
TRBJ2-3	TRBV2	ASSPRLTGPGGDTQY
TRBJ2-2	TRBV2	ASINTAGAAPGELF
TRBJ2-5	TRBV19	ASSRGVRETQY
TRBJ1-1	TRBV6-5	ASSYGTGQDTEAF
TRBJ2-5	TRBV5-4	ASSSTGQETQY
TRBJ2-7	TRBV20-1	SASTGNSYEQY
TRBJ2-7	TRBV11-2	ASSLEISRSYEQY
TRBJ2-1	TRBV11-2	ASSLSPENNEQF
TRBJ2-3	TRBV6-2/TRBV6-3	ASSLGLAGEDTQY
TRBJ1-5	TRBV19	ASSIPTGGSNQPQH
TRBJ2-2	TRBV7-2	ASATGTGSGELF
TRBJ2-1	TRBV7-2	ASSTRLGVEQF
TRBJ1-6	TRBV7-9	ASSLFAAEDSPLH
TRBJ2-3	TRBV24-1	ATSGPRLAGGPSDTQY
TRBJ1-6	TRBV9	ASSVLGTTNSPLH
TRBJ2-2	TRBV27	ASSHWPENSGTGELF
TRBJ2-3	TRBV7-9	ASSSGLAGAGGTQY
TRBJ2-1	TRBV5-8	ASSWAGEQF
TRBJ2-1	TRBV5-5	ASSLSPSGDNEQF
TRBJ2-1	TRBV13	ASRSGVYNEQF
TRBJ2-1	TRBV7-8	ASGERGSYNEQF
TRBJ2-7	TRBV28	ASSGQELGEQY
TRBJ2-5	TRBV11-2	ASSLNIQETQY
TRBJ2-7	TRBV7-9	ASSPAPGYEQY
TRBJ1-5	TRBV9	ASSNRDSHRPQH
TRBJ2-1	TRBV27	ASSTRTSGRRGGYNEQF
TRBJ1-1	TRBV19	ASSPQGAVNTEAF
TRBJ2-3	TRBV5-1	ASSLGGDRVNTQY
TRBJ2-7	TRBV30	AWSVLATSREQY
TRBJ1-1	TRBV5-1	ASSLQRDAEAF
TRBJ2-3	TRBV18	ASSPPPSGGTDTQY
TRBJ2-3	TRBV28	ASSSGLAGVSDTQY
TRBJ1-4	TRBV28	ASSLPQDRATNEKLF
TRBJ2-4	TRBV7-2	ASSSRGNIQY